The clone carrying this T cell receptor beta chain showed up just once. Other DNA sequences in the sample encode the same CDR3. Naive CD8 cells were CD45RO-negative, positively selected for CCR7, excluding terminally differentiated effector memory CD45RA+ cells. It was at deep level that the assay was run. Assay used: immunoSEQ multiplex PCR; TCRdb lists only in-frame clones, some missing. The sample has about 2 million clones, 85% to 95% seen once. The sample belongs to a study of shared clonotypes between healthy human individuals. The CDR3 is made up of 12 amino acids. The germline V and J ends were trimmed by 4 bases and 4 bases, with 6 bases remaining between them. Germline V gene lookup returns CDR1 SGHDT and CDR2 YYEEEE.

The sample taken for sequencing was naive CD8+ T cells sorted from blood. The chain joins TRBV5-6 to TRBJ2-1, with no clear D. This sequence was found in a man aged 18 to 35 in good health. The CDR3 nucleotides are TGTGCCAGCAGCAGGCCGTACAATGAGCAGTTCTTC. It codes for CASSRPYNEQFF. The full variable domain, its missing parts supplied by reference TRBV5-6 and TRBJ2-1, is DAGVTQSPTHLIKTRGQQVTLRCSPKSGHDTVSWYQQALGQGPQFIFQYYEEEERQRGNFPDRFSGHQFPNYSSELNVNALLLGDSALYLCASSRPYNEQFFGPGTRLTVL.